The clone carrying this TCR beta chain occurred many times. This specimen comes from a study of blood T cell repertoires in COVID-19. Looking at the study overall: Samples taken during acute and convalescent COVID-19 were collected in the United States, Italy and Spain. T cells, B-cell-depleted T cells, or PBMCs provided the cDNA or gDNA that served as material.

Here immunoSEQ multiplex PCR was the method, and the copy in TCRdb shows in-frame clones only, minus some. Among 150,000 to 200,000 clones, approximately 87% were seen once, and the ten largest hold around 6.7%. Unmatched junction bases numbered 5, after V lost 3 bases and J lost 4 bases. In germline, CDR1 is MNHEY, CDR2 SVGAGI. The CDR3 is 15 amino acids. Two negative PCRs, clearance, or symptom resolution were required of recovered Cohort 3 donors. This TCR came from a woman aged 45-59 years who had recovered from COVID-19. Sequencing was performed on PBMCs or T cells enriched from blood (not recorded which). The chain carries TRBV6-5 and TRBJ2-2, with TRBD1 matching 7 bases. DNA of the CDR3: TGTGCCAGCAGTTATATTTCAGGGGGCACCGGGGAGCTGTTTTTT. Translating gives CASSYISGGTGELFF.